Following are 23 T cell receptor beta chains from one sample sequenced in a study of shared clonotypes between healthy human individuals. The method was immunoSEQ multiplex PCR; TCRdb's version includes in-frame clones alone and lacks a portion of them. The sample has approximately 440,000 clones; over 60% are singletons. The sample was PBMCs. These receptors all come from a woman aged 40 to 50 in good health. Some clones in this sample may be carry-over from other donors' samples.

This clone appeared a few times. This rearrangement joins TRBV12-2 to TRBJ1-5; the D call of TRBD1 is as the table states it, not checked on the DNA. TRBV12-2 represents a pseudogene. This CDR3 is built from 15 residues. Here the CDR3 DNA reads TGTGCAAGTCGCCCGCGTGGGGCAGGGGGTCAGCCCCAGCATTTT. Its translation is CASRPRGAGGQPQHF.

The chain employs TRBV25-1 and TRBJ1-3; TRBD1 matches at 7 bases. Germline loops: CDR1 MGHDK, CDR2 SYGVNS. The CDR3 loop spans 15 amino acids. Trimming removed 4 bases from V and 2 bases from J; junction bases left unmatched: 5. This chain's CDR3 is CASSAGQGAGNTIYF. The CDR3 DNA is TGTGCCAGCAGTGCTGGGCAGGGGGCTGGAAACACCATATATTTT.

Notes on this clone: It differs at one base from a far larger clone, so likely a read error. The sample carries other DNA sequences with the same CDR3. The J gene is TRBJ2-1, the V gene TRBV29-1; TRBD1 is a possible D gene (5 bases). CDR1 SQVTM and CDR2 ANQGSEA come from the germline V gene. This CDR3 comprises 12 residues. In DNA form, the CDR3 reads TGCAGTGTTGAAGAGTTACAGGAATTACAGTTCTTC. Amino acid sequence: CSVEELQELQFF.

The V and J genes are TRBV5-1 and TRBJ2-7, with D tentatively TRBD1 (6 bases). Trimming cost V 7 bases and J 2 bases, with 19 bases left between them. Germline CDR1 reads SGHRS; CDR2 reads YFSETQ. The CDR3 has 15 residues. CDR3 in DNA: TGCGCCAGCGCCCCAGGGGTCCGGGAAACCTACGAGCAGTACTTC. It is translated as CASAPGVRETYEQYF.

As for this clone: A read error is the likely source, as a far larger clone sits one nucleotide away. This specimen includes other DNA sequences encoding the same CDR3. CDR3: CATTPGTGRYGYTF. The DNA for the CDR3 is TGTGCCACCACCCCTGGGACAGGGCGCTATGGCTATACCTTC. The V and J genes are TRBV15 and TRBJ1-2; 9 bases agree with TRBD1. The germline V gene encodes CDR1 LNHNV and CDR2 YYDKDF (reference sequence). This CDR3 contains 14 residues.

On this clone: It is likely a read error: a sequence one base away is far more abundant. This same CDR3 is encoded by further DNA sequences in the sample. The rearrangement joins TRBV6-6 to TRBJ1-2; TRBD1 is a possible D gene (5 bases). The CDR3 spans 15 residues. Germline values: CDR1 MNHNY, CDR2 SVGAGI (reference sequence). V dropped 4 bases and J dropped 2 bases, with 14 bases sitting between them. This CDR3 is CASSFQGTSNYGYTF. DNA of the CDR3: TGTGCCAGCAGTTTTCAGGGAACCTCCAACTATGGCTACACCTTC.

This rearrangement joins TRBV11-2 to TRBJ2-7; D is undetermined. Trimming took 1 base from V and 7 from J, leaving 20 bases between them. CDR3 length equals 16 residues. Per the germline V gene, CDR1 is SGHAT and CDR2 is FQNNGV. CDR3 residues: CASSLASDPAPREQYF. The CDR3 bases are TGTGCCAGCAGCTTAGCGAGTGACCCAGCCCCCCGTGAGCAGTACTTC.

The V call is TRBV28, the J call TRBJ1-5; no clear D gene. The CDR3 extends over 15 amino acids. Germline CDR1 and CDR2: MDHEN and SYDVKM. Trimming left V 5 bases short and J 7 bases short, with 18 bases between. Written as DNA, the CDR3 is TGTGCCAGCAGTCCCAGCGGGCCAGTAGTACAGCCCCAGCATTTT. It codes for CASSPSGPVVQPQHF. The full variable domain, completed using reference TRBV28 and TRBJ1-5, is DVKVTQSSRYLVKRTGEKVFLECVQDMDHENMFWYRQDPGLGLRLIYFSYDVKMKEKGDIPEGYSVSREKKERFSLILESASTNQTSMYLCASSPSGPVVQPQHFGDGTRLSIL.

This clone was detected once. This chain connects TRBV30 to TRBJ2-7, with a weak D call TRBD2 (5 bases). The CDR3 contains 13 residues. Germline CDR1 and CDR2: GTSNPN and SVGIG (reference sequence). Trimming removed 1 base from V and 7 bases from J, with 14 bases in between. CDR3 residues: CAWSAAGPGEQYF. In DNA form, the CDR3 reads TGTGCCTGGAGTGCAGCAGGTCCGGGGGAGCAGTACTTC.

The chain recombines TRBV14 with TRBJ2-3, with TRBD2 as a possible D gene (6 bases). CDR1 is SGHDN and CDR2 is FVKESK in the germline V gene. This CDR3 has 17 amino acids. Trimming pared 0 bases from V and 5 bases from J, leaving 18 bases between. CDR3 amino acids: CASSQDRWRDKGDTQYF. The CDR3, as DNA: TGTGCCAGCAGCCAAGATCGTTGGAGGGATAAGGGAGATACGCAGTATTTT.

CDR3 in DNA: TGTGCCAGCAGCTTAGCGCTGGCCAGGGGTTACGAGCAGTACTTC. Its translation: CASSLALARGYEQYF. The J gene is TRBJ2-7, the V gene TRBV7-2; weak D call: TRBD1 (6 bases). The germline CDR1 and CDR2 sequences are SGHTA and FQGNSA. The CDR3 covers 15 residues. The germline V and J ends were trimmed by 0 bases and 4 bases, with 13 bases remaining between them.

A remark on this clone: With a far larger clone one base away, a read error is the likely cause. The genes are TRBV7-9 and TRBJ2-7, with 8 bases matching TRBD2. The CDR3 sequence is 13 residues long. Germline V lookup: CDR1 SEHNR, CDR2 FQNEAQ (reference sequence). Trimming removed 5 bases from V and 6 bases from J; junction bases left unmatched: 6. As DNA, the CDR3 is TGTGCCAGCAGCAGGAGACGGGGGGGCGAGCAGTACTTC. Translation: CASSRRRGGEQYF. Full variable domain (remainder filled in from reference TRBV7-9 and TRBJ2-7): DTGVSQNPRHKITKRGQNVTFRCDPISEHNRLYWYRQTLGQGPEFLTYFQNEAQLEKSRLLSDRFSAERPKGSFSTLEIQRTEQGDSAMYLCASSRRRGGEQYFGPGTRLTVT.

This chain links TRBV5-1 with TRBJ2-2; TRBD1 matches 11 bases. The CDR3 has 15 residues. Losses at the gene ends were 3 bases for V and 6 bases for J; bases not matched to a gene: 4. Per the germline V gene, CDR1 is SGHRS and CDR2 is YFSETQ. CDR3 DNA sequence: TGCGCCAGCAGCTCGGGACAGGGGGTATCCGGGGAGCTGTTTTTT. Amino acids: CASSSGQGVSGELFF.

This chain connects TRBV2 to TRBJ1-1, with TRBD1 identical over 9 bases. V dropped 6 bases and J dropped 5; count of bases not matched to a gene: 7. This CDR3 has 14 amino acids. The germline gives CDR1 SNHLY, CDR2 FYNNEI. CDR3 coding DNA: TGTGCCAGCAGCGGACAGGGGCTGGTTACTGAAGCTTTCTTT. Translated: CASSGQGLVTEAFF.

The chain has TRBV9 and TRBJ1-4; TRBD1 is a possible D gene (5 bases). The CDR3 is 16 residues long. Germline lookup yields CDR1 SGDLS and CDR2 YYNGEE. V gave up 0 bases and J gave up 4 bases, with 13 bases separating them. The chain's CDR3 is CASSVGWQGGNEKLFF. In DNA, the CDR3 is TGTGCCAGCAGCGTAGGGTGGCAGGGAGGTAATGAAAAACTGTTTTTT.

The genes are TRBV28 and TRBJ2-2; no definite D call. The CDR3 consists of 12 residues. Germline V gene lookup returns CDR1 MDHEN and CDR2 SYDVKM. V was clipped by 6 bases and J by 1 base, with 3 bases between them. In DNA form, the CDR3 reads TGTGCCAGCAGGCGGAACACCGGGGAGCTGTTTTTT. Translating it yields CASRRNTGELFF.

The chain combines TRBV7-6 with TRBJ1-4; no reliable D call. V lost 5 bases, J lost 4 bases, and 14 bases lay in between. CDR3 length: 15 amino acids. Germline lookup yields CDR1 SGHVS and CDR2 FNYEAQ. In nucleotides, the CDR3 is TGTGCCAGCAGCCTGGTCCGGGCGGGTAATGAAAAACTGTTTTTT. This encodes CASSLVRAGNEKLFF.

J is TRBJ2-6 and V is TRBV4-3; no reliable D call. Germline lookup yields CDR1 LGHNA and CDR2 YSLEER. V was trimmed by 0 bases and J by 0 bases, leaving 15 bases between them. This CDR3 is 19 amino acids long. CDR3: CASSQEIRAATSGANVLTF. The CDR3 DNA reads as TGCGCCAGCAGCCAAGAGATCCGGGCCGCCACCTCTGGGGCCAACGTCCTGACTTTC.

The chain has TRBV6-6 and TRBJ1-5; D uncertain. Trimming took off 0 bases at V and 6 bases at J, with 6 bases between the two ends. The germline V gene encodes CDR1 MNHNY and CDR2 SVGAGI (reference sequence). CDR3 length: 13 residues. CDR3 DNA sequence: TGTGCCAGCAGTTACTCGATTAGTCAGCCCCAGCATTTT. Translating gives CASSYSISQPQHF.

This clone was detected a few times. In DNA form, the CDR3 reads TGTGCCAGCAGCTTAGCAGGGTCCCACGAGCAGTACTTC. It is translated as CASSLAGSHEQYF. The chain combines TRBV7-2 with TRBJ2-7; D remains unclear. The CDR3 consists of 13 residues. Deletions cut 0 bases from V and 5 bases from J, with 8 bases between. Germline loops: CDR1 SGHTA, CDR2 FQGNSA.

To note about this clone: With only one base between it and a far larger clone, this is likely a read error. Other DNA sequences in the same sample also yield this CDR3. The CDR3 bases are TGTGCCAGCAGTGAAGGTGACAGCCAAAAACTGTTTTTT. As protein: CASSEGDSQKLFF. The rearrangement uses TRBV2 and TRBJ1-4, with a tentative D call TRBD1 (5 bases). Germline loops: CDR1 SNHLY, CDR2 FYNNEI. The length of the CDR3 is 13 residues. V was shortened by 1 base and J by 9 bases, with 9 bases between the two germline ends.

The chain has TRBV5-1 and TRBJ2-1; D is perhaps TRBD2 (6 bases). The V end lost 4 bases, the J end lost 3 bases, and 11 bases lay between the germline ends. Germline V gene data show CDR1 as SGHRS and CDR2 as YFSETQ. The CDR3 covers 14 residues. The CDR3 DNA reads as TGCGCCAGCAGCCTCCGCGGGAACTACAATGAGCAGTTCTTC. Amino acids: CASSLRGNYNEQFF.

This chain uses TRBV18 with TRBJ2-7; 10 bases fit TRBD2. V was pared by 3 bases and J by 0 bases, with 5 bases of the junction left unmatched. The germline V gene has CDR1 KGHSH and CDR2 LQKENI. This CDR3 contains 16 residues. CDR3 region: CASSPRTSGNSYEQYF. The CDR3, as DNA: TGTGCCAGCTCACCTAGGACTAGCGGAAACTCCTACGAGCAGTACTTC.